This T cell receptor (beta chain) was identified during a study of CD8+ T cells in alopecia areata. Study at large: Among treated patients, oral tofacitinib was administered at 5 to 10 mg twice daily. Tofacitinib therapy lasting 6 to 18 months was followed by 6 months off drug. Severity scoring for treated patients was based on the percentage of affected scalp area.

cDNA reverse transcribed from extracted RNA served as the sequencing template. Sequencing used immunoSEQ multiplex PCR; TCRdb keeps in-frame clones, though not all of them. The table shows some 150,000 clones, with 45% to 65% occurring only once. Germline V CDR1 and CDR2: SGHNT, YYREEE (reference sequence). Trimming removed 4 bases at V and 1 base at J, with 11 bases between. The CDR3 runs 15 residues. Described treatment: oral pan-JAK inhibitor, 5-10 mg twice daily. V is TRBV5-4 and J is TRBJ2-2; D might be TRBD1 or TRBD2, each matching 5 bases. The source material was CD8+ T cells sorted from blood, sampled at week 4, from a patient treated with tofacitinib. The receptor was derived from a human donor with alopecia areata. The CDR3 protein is CASSQEGQNTGELFF. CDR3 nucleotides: TGTGCCAGCAGCCAAGAGGGGCAGAACACCGGGGAGCTGTTTTTT.